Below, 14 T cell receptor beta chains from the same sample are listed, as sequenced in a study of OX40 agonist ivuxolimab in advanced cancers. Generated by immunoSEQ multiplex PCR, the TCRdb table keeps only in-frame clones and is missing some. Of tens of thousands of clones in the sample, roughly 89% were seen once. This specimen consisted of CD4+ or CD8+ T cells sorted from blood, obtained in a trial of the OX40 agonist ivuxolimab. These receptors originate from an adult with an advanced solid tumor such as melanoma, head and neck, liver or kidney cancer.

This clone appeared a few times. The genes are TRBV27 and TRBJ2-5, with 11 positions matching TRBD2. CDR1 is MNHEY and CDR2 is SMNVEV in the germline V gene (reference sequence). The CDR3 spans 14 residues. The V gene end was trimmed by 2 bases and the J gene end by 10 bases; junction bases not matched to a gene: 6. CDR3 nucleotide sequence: TGTGCCAGCAGTTTAGGGACTAGCGGAATCTTCCAGTACTTC. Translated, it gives CASSLGTSGIFQYF.

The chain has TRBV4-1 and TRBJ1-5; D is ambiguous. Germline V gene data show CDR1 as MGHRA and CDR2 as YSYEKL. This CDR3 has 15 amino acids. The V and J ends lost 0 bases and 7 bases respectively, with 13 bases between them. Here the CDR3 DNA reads TGCGCCAGCAGCCAAGATTTTGGAGGCCCCCAGCCCCAGCATTTT. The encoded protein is CASSQDFGGPQPQHF.

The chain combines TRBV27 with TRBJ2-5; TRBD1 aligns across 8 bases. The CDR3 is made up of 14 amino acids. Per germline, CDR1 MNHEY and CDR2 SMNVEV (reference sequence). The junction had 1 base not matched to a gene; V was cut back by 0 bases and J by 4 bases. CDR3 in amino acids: CASSLSDRGETQYF. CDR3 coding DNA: TGTGCCAGCAGTTTATCCGACAGGGGAGAGACCCAGTACTTC.

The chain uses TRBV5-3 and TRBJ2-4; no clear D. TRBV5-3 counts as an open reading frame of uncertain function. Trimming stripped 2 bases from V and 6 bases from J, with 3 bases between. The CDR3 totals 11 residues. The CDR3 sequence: CARSLGNIQYF. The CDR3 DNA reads TGTGCCAGAAGCTTAGGAAACATTCAGTACTTC.

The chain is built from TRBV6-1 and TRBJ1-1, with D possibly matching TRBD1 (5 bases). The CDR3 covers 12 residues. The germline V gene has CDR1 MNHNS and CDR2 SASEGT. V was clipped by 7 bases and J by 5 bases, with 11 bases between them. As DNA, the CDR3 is TGTGCCAGCAACGAGAGGGGAACTGAAGCTTTCTTT. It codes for CASNERGTEAFF.

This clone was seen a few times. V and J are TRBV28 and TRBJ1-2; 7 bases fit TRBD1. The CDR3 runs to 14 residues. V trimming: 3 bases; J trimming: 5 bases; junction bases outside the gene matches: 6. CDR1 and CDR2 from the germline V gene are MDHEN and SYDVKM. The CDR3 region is CASSLMGQTYGYTF. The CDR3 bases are TGTGCCAGCAGTTTGATGGGACAGACTTATGGCTACACCTTC.

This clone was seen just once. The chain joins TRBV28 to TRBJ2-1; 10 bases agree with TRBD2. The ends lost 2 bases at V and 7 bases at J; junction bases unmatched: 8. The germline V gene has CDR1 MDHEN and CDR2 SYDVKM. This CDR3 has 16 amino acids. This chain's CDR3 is CASSLGSGRPRNEQFF. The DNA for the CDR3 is TGTGCCAGCAGTTTAGGTAGCGGGAGGCCGCGGAATGAGCAGTTCTTC.

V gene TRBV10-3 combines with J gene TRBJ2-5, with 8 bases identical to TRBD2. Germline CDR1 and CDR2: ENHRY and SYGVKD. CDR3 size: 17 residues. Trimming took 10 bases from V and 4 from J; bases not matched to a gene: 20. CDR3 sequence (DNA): TGTGCCACCAGACGGCCGGGGGGGGAGTCCCAGGGAGAGACCCAGTACTTC. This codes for CATRRPGGESQGETQYF.

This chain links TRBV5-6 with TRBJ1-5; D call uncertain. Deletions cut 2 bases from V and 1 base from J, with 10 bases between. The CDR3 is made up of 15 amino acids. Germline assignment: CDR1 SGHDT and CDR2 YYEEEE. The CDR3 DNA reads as TGTGCCAGCAGCTTTTATAGGGCGAGCAATCAGCCCCAGCATTTT. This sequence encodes CASSFYRASNQPQHF. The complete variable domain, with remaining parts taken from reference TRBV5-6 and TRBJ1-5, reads DAGVTQSPTHLIKTRGQQVTLRCSPKSGHDTVSWYQQALGQGPQFIFQYYEEEERQRGNFPDRFSGHQFPNYSSELNVNALLLGDSALYLCASSFYRASNQPQHFGDGTRLSIL.

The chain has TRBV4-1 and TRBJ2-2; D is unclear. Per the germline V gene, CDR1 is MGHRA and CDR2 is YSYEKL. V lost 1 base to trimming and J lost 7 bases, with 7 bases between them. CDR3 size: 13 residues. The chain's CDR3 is CASSQAVGGELFF. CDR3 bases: TGCGCCAGCAGCCAAGCGGTGGGCGGGGAGCTGTTTTTT.

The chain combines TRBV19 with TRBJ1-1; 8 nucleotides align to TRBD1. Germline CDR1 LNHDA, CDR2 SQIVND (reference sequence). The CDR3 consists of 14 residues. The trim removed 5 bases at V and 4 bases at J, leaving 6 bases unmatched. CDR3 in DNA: TGTGCCAGTAGTCCCCGGACAGGGAGCACTGAAGCTTTCTTT. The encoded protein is CASSPRTGSTEAFF. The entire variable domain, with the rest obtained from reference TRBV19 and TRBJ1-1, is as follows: DGGITQSPKYLFRKEGQNVTLSCEQNLNHDAMYWYRQDPGQGLRLIYYSQIVNDFQKGDIAEGYSVSREKKESFPLTVTSAQKNPTAFYLCASSPRTGSTEAFFGQGTRLTVV.

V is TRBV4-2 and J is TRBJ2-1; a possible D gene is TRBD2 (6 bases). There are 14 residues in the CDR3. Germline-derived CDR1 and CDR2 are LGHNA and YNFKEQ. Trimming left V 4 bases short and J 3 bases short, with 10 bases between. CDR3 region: CASSPSGLYNEQFF. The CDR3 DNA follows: TGTGCCAGCAGCCCGAGCGGGCTCTACAATGAGCAGTTCTTC.

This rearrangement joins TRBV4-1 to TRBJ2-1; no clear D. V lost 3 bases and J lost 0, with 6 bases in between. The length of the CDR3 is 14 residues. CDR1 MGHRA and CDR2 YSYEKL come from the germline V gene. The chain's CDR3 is CASSHLGSYNEQFF. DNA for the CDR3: TGCGCCAGCAGCCATCTGGGCTCCTACAATGAGCAGTTCTTC.

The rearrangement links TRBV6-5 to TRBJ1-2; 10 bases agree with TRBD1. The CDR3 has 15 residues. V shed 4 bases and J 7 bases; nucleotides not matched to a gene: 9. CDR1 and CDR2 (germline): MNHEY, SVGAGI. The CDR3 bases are TGTGCCAGCAGTTCGGCGACAGGGGGCAGTGGTGGCTACACCTTC. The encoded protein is CASSSATGGSGGYTF.